The clone carrying this T cell receptor beta chain has a handful of counts. Its antigen is as yet unknown. The sample is drawn from a study of beta chain features in type 1 diabetes. Findings of the study overall: For Type 1 diabetes patients, all four CD4+ subsets carried TCRB CDR3s that were moderately but significantly shorter.

The sequenced template was cDNA made from the entire isolated RNA. TCRdb's table, derived via immunoSEQ multiplex PCR, lists solely in-frame clones and lacks some. Of 600,000 or so clones detected, roughly an eighth appear once; the ten largest clones hold just under 0.04%. The receptor was isolated from a young man with type 1 diabetes. Sequencing was done on a sample of naive CD4+ T cells from blood.

The CDR3 spells CASSYVGPKSYNEQFF. The DNA for the CDR3 is TGTGCCAGCAGTTACGTGGGACCAAAGTCCTACAATGAGCAGTTCTTC. The V gene is TRBV6-6, the J gene TRBJ2-1; perhaps D is TRBD1 or TRBD2 (5 bases each). Germline-derived CDR1 and CDR2 are MNHNY and SVGAGI (reference sequence). Trimming left V 2 bases short and J 1 base short, with 12 bases between. This CDR3 region has 16 residues.